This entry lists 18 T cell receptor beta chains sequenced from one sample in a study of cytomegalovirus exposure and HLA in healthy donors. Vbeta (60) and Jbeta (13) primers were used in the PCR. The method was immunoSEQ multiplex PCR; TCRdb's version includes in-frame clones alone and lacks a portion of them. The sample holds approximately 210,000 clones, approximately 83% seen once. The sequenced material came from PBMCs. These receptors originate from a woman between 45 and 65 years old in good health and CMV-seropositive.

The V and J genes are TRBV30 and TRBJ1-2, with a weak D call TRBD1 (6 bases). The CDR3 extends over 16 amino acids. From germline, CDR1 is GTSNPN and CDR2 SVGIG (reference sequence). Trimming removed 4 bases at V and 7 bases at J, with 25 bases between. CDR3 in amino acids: CAWNNRATGTPSGYTF. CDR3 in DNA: TGTGCCTGGAACAACAGGGCCACCGGGACCCCATCTGGCTACACCTTC.

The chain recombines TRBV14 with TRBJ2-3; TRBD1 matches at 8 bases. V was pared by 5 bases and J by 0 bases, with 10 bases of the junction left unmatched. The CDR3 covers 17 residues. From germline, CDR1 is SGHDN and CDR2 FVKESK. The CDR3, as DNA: TGTGCCAGCAGCTTTCGAACAGGGGGAGTAAGCACAGATACGCAGTATTTT. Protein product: CASSFRTGGVSTDTQYF.

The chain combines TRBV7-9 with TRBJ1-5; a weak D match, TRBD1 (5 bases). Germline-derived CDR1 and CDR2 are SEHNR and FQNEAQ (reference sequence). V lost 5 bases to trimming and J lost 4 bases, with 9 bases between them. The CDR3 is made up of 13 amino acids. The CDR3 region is CASSQTVNQPQHF. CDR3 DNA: TGTGCCAGCAGCCAGACAGTGAATCAGCCCCAGCATTTT.

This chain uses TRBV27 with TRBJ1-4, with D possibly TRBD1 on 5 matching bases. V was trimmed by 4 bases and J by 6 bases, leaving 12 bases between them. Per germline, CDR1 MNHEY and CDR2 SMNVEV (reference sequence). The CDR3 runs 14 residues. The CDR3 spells CASSSGGSDEKLFF. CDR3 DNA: TGTGCCAGCAGTTCGGGGGGGAGTGATGAAAAACTGTTTTTT. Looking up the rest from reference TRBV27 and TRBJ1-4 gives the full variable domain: EAQVTQNPRYLITVTGKKLTVTCSQNMNHEYMSWYRQDPGLGLRQIYYSMNVEVTDKGDVPEGYKVSRKEKRNFPLILESPSPNQTSLYFCASSSGGSDEKLFFGSGTQLSVL.

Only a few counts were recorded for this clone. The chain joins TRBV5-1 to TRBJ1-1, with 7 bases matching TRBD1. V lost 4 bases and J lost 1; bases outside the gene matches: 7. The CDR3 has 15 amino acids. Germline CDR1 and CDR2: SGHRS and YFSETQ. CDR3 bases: TGCGCCAGCAGCCAGCGGACAGGATCGAACACTGAAGCTTTCTTT. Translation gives CASSQRTGSNTEAFF.

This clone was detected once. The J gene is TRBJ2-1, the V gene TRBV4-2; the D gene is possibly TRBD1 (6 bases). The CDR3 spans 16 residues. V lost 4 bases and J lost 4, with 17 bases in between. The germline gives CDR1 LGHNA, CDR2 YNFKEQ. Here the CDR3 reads CASSPGVARVYNEQFF. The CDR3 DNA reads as TGTGCCAGCAGCCCAGGGGTGGCCAGAGTATACAATGAGCAGTTCTTC.

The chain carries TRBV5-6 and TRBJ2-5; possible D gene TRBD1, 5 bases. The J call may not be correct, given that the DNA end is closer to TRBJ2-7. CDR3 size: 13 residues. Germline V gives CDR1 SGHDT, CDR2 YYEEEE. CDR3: CASSPGPGYEQYF. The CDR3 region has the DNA TGTGCCAGCAGCCCAGGGCCAGGCTACGAGCAGTACTTC.

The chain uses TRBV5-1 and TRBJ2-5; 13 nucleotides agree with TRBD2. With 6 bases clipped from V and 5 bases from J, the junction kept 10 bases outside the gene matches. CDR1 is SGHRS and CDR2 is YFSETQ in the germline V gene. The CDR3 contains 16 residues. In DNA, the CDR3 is TGCGCCAGCAACAGGGCCACTAGCGGGGGGGTTGAGACCCAGTACTTC. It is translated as CASNRATSGGVETQYF.

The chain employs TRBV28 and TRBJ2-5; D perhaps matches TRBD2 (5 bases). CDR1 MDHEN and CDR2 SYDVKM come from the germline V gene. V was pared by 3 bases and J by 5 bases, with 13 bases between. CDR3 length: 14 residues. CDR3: CASSLVRKRETQYF. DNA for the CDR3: TGTGCCAGCAGTTTGGTCCGAAAGCGGGAGACCCAGTACTTC.

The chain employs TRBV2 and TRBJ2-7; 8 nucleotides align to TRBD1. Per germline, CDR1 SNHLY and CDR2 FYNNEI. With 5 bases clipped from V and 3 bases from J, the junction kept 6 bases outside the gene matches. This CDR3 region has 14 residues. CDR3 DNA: TGTGCCAGCAGTAACCGGGACAGGATCTACGAGCAGTACTTC. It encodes CASSNRDRIYEQYF.

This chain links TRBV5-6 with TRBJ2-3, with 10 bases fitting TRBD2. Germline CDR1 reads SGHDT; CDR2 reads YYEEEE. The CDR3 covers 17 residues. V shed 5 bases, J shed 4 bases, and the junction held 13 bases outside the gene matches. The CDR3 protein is CASRRQVVSGGADTQYF. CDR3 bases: TGTGCCAGCAGGCGGCAGGTGGTGAGCGGGGGGGCAGATACGCAGTATTTT.

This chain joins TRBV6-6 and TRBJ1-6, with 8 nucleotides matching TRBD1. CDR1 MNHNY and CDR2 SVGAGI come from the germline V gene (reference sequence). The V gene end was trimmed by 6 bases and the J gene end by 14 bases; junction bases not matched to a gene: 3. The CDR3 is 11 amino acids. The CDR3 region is CASSETGALHF. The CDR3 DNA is TGTGCCAGCAGCGAGACAGGGGCCCTCCACTTT.

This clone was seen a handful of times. The CDR3 region has the DNA TGTGCCAGCAGTAAAGGGCGCGGGAGTGGTAGCAATCAGCCCCAGCATTTT. The encoded protein is CASSKGRGSGSNQPQHF. This chain connects TRBV21-1 to TRBJ1-5. TRBV21-1 is shown as a pseudogene. CDR3 length equals 17 residues.

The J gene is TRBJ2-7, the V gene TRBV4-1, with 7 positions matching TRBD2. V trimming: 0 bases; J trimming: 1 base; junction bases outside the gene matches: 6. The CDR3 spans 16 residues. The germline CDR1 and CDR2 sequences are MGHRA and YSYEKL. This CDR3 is CASSQELAVASYEQYF. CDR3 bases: TGCGCCAGCAGCCAAGAGCTAGCGGTGGCGTCCTACGAGCAGTACTTC.

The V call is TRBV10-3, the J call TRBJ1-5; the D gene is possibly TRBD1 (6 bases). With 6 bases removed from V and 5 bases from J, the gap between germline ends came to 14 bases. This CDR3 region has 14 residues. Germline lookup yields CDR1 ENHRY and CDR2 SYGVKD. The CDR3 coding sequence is TGTGCCATCAGCAAACAGGGACGGGATCAGCCCCAGCATTTT. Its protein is CAISKQGRDQPQHF.

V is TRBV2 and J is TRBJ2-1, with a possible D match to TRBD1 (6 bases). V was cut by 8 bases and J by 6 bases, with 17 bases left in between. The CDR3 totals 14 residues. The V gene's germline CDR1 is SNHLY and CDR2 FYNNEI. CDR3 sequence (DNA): TGTGCCAGCTGTTGGGACACAGCAATCAATGAGCAGTTCTTC. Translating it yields CASCWDTAINEQFF.

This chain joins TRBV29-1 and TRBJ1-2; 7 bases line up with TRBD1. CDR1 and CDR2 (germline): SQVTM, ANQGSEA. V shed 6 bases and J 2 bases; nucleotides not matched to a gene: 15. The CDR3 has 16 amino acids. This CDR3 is CSVLNEKDRTNYGYTF. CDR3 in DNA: TGCAGCGTCCTAAACGAGAAGGACAGGACAAACTATGGCTACACCTTC.

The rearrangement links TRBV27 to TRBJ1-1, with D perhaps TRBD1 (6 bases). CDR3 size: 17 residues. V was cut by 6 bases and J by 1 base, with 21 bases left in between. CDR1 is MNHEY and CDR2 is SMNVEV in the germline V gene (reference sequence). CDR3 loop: CASRPIWTANPNTEAFF. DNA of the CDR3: TGTGCCAGCAGACCAATATGGACAGCCAACCCGAACACTGAAGCTTTCTTT.